This TCR beta chain was profiled in a study of CD8+ T cells in alopecia areata. About the research overall: Each of the treated patients was given oral tofacitinib, 5 to 10 mg twice daily, for moderate-to-severe alopecia areata. Study-wide results and caveats: Since there was just one nonresponder, nobody can yet say how baseline CD8+ expansion ties to response.

J lost 4 bases, V lost 0 bases, and 6 bases had no gene match. Per the germline V gene, CDR1 is MNHEY and CDR2 is SMNVEV (reference sequence). The CDR3 is 17 amino acids. Treatment denoted: oral pan-JAK inhibitor, 5-10 mg twice daily. With regard to this clone: Antigen: not known.

Extracted RNA was reverse transcribed into cDNA, the sequencing template. Here immunoSEQ multiplex PCR was the method, and the copy in TCRdb shows in-frame clones only, minus some. The sample consists of roughly 190,000 clones, around 60% of them appearing once. This sequence was found in a human donor with alopecia areata. The rearrangement links TRBV27 to TRBJ2-2; TRBD1 agrees at 9 bases. Sequences were derived from CD4+ T cells sorted from blood, sampled at week 4, from a patient treated with tofacitinib. This CDR3 is CASSLSGQGFPTGELFF. The CDR3 DNA reads as TGTGCCAGCAGTTTATCGGGACAGGGTTTCCCCACCGGGGAGCTGTTTTTT.